The 20 T cell receptor beta chains reported below all come from one sample, sequenced in a study of post-analysis software for immune sequencing data. Study outcomes and limitations: Four or five TRBV segments (TRBV5-6, TRBV5-1 and TRBV20-1 among them) occurred more frequently in patients than in controls.

Which antigens these TCRs recognize remains unknown. Unique molecular identifiers tagged the TCR beta cDNA libraries. TCRdb recomputed calls from the PCR reads with MiXCR, one row per CDR3 protein. Of more than 450,000 distinct CDR3 sequences in the sample, approximately 31% were seen once. Sequencing used blood. All receptors come from a girl younger than 18 with multiple sclerosis.

The V gene is TRBV11-2, the J gene TRBJ1-2; D is uncertain. There are 13 residues in the CDR3. V lost 2 bases and J lost 1, with 5 bases in between. CDR1 and CDR2 (germline): SGHAT, FQNNGV. The CDR3 DNA sequence: TGTGCCAGCAGCTTACCGTATAACTATGGCTACACCTTC. Amino acid sequence: CASSLPYNYGYTF. Using reference TRBV11-2 and TRBJ1-2 for the parts outside the CDR3, the full variable domain is EAGVAQSPRYKIIEKRQSVAFWCNPISGHATLYWYQQILGQGPKLLIQFQNNGVVDDSQLPKDRFSAERLKGVDSTLKIQPAKLEDSAVYLCASSLPYNYGYTFGSGTRLTVV.

This clonotype came up a few times. The DNA of the CDR3 is TGTGCCAGCAGCTCTCAACCCAATAATTCACCCCTCCACTTT. Its translation: CASSSQPNNSPLHF. This chain uses TRBV9 with TRBJ1-6, with D hard to call. The CDR3 has 14 residues. Germline values: CDR1 SGDLS, CDR2 YYNGEE. V dropped 4 bases and J dropped 5 bases, with 10 bases sitting between them.

The chain is built from TRBV12-3 or TRBV12-4 and TRBJ2-1, with D perhaps matching TRBD1 (6 bases). This CDR3 spans 11 amino acids. Trimming took 6 bases from V and 12 from J, leaving 12 bases between them. The CDR3 nucleotides read TGTGCCAGCAGGAACAGGGTCGGGCAGTTCTTC. Translating it yields CASRNRVGQFF.

The chain couples TRBV18 to TRBJ1-2, with TRBD1 matching 10 bases. V lost 2 bases to trimming and J lost 3 bases; unmatched junction nucleotides: 6. CDR1 and CDR2 from the germline V gene are KGHSH and LQKENI. The CDR3 runs to 16 residues. DNA for the CDR3: TGTGCCAGCTCACCAGACAGGGGGCTAATGGACTATGGCTACACCTTC. Amino acid sequence: CASSPDRGLMDYGYTF.

The V call is TRBV7-2, the J call TRBJ2-1; TRBD1 agrees at 8 bases. V gave up 2 bases and J gave up 6 bases; unmatched junction bases: 9. Germline V CDR1 and CDR2: SGHTA, FQGNSA. The CDR3 loop spans 16 amino acids. For the CDR3, the DNA is TGTGCCAGCAGCTTACGGTGGGACAGGTATTGCAATGAGCAGTTCTTC. As protein: CASSLRWDRYCNEQFF.

A few counts support this clonotype. This chain connects TRBV29-1 to TRBJ2-5; TRBD2 matches at 14 bases. Germline loops: CDR1 SQVTM, CDR2 ANQGSEA. The CDR3 is 15 residues long. The ends lost 6 bases at V and 2 bases at J; junction bases unmatched: 5. This CDR3 is CSVGTSGGIQETQYF. The CDR3 DNA sequence: TGCAGCGTGGGGACTAGCGGGGGCATACAAGAGACCCAGTACTTC.

This clonotype has only a few counts. This chain connects TRBV4-1 to TRBJ2-7, with D maybe TRBD1 (5 bases). The CDR3 length is 14 residues. CDR1 and CDR2 from the germline V gene are MGHRA and YSYEKL. Trimming left V 5 bases short and J 3 bases short, with 14 bases between. The DNA for the CDR3 is TGCGCCAGCAGCACTGTCTTAGGGGACTACGAGCAGTACTTC. This encodes CASSTVLGDYEQYF.

This clonotype turned up a few times. The chain carries TRBV12-3 or TRBV12-4 and TRBJ1-3, with D uncertain. The CDR3 is 14 residues long. Trimming took off 2 bases at V and 0 bases at J, with 5 bases between the two ends. The CDR3 spells CASSLRSSGNTIYF. CDR3 nucleotide sequence: TGTGCCAGCAGTTTAAGAAGCTCTGGAAACACCATATATTTT.

This clonotype was counted between two and nine times. This rearrangement joins TRBV6-5 to TRBJ1-5; D unresolved. Looked up from germline, CDR1 is MNHEY and CDR2 is SVGAGI. The CDR3 has 13 amino acids. Trimming cost V 2 bases and J 4 bases, with 6 bases left between them. Here the CDR3 reads CASSYTDNQPQHF. The DNA of the CDR3 is TGTGCCAGCAGTTACACAGATAATCAGCCCCAGCATTTT.

This clonotype was observed a few times. The rearrangement links TRBV7-7 to TRBJ2-1; 9 nucleotides line up with TRBD1. Germline CDR1 is SSHAT and CDR2 is FNYEAQ (reference sequence). The length of the CDR3 is 12 residues. CDR3 in amino acids: CTTGTGLNEQFF. In nucleotides, the CDR3 is TGTACCACCGGGACAGGGTTAAATGAGCAGTTCTTC.

The chain has TRBV7-9 and TRBJ2-3, with 7 positions matching TRBD1. Germline V lookup: CDR1 SEHNR, CDR2 FQNEAQ (reference sequence). V shed 6 bases and J 2 bases; nucleotides not matched to a gene: 8. CDR3 length equals 15 residues. CDR3 region: CASRLQGPSTDTQYF. CDR3 DNA: TGTGCCAGCAGATTACAGGGGCCGTCCACAGATACGCAGTATTTT.

The V gene is TRBV6-1, the J gene TRBJ1-2; 9 bases align to TRBD1. The V gene end was trimmed by 6 bases and the J gene end by 8 bases; junction bases not matched to a gene: 7. The CDR3 loop spans 13 amino acids. Germline-derived CDR1 and CDR2 are MNHNS and SASEGT. In DNA form, the CDR3 reads TGTGCCAGCAGGGGGGGGACAGGGAACGGCTACACCTTC. Its translation is CASRGGTGNGYTF.

This chain links TRBV29-1 with TRBJ1-1; D call uncertain. The CDR3 length is 11 residues. Germline V CDR1 and CDR2: SQVTM, ANQGSEA. In nucleotides, the CDR3 is TGCATAAGAAGGGCGGACACTGAAGCTTTCTTT. It codes for CIRRADTEAFF.

The chain combines TRBV10-3 with TRBJ2-2, with no clear D. The CDR3 loop spans 12 amino acids. The germline V gene encodes CDR1 ENHRY and CDR2 SYGVKD. Trimming took 0 bases from V and 8 from J, leaving 4 bases between them. Written as DNA, the CDR3 is TGTGCCATCAGTGAGTCGGGTGGGGAGCTGTTTTTT. This gives the protein CAISESGGELFF.

This clonotype turned up a few times. J is TRBJ2-7 and V is TRBV14, with D possibly called TRBD1 or TRBD2 (5 bases each). Germline V gene sequence: CDR1 SGHDN, CDR2 FVKESK. The CDR3 totals 14 residues. V was trimmed by 3 bases and J by 2 bases, leaving 11 bases between them. The CDR3 DNA is TGTGCCAGCAGCCACGGGGCTGGGCCCTACGAGCAGTACTTC. This gives the protein CASSHGAGPYEQYF.

The chain recombines TRBV9 with TRBJ2-2; 9 bases line up with TRBD1. V dropped 4 bases and J dropped 6; count of bases not matched to a gene: 7. This CDR3 comprises 15 residues. Germline CDR1 reads SGDLS; CDR2 reads YYNGEE. CDR3 nucleotide sequence: TGTGCCAGCAGCTACGAACAGGGGGCTCCCGGGGAGCTGTTTTTT. This sequence encodes CASSYEQGAPGELFF.

A few counts support this clonotype. This rearrangement joins TRBV6-5 to TRBJ1-4, with D possibly being TRBD1 (5 bases). V dropped 0 bases and J dropped 6 bases, with 8 bases sitting between them. The CDR3 consists of 14 residues. Germline V gene lookup returns CDR1 MNHEY and CDR2 SVGAGI. In DNA form, the CDR3 reads TGTGCCAGCAGTTACTCACCGGGGGATGAAAAACTGTTTTTT. Translated, it gives CASSYSPGDEKLFF.

V usage is TRBV7-2 and J usage is TRBJ1-1; D may be TRBD1 (6 bases). The CDR3 spans 14 residues. With 8 bases removed from V and 1 base from J, the gap between germline ends came to 14 bases. CDR1 and CDR2 from the germline V gene are SGHTA and FQGNSA. In nucleotides, the CDR3 is TGTGCCAGCCTGGGGGGGCCTGGGAACACTGAAGCTTTCTTT. The encoded protein is CASLGGPGNTEAFF.

Comments on this clonotype: Relative to the germline gene, one junction end is altered; a read error may explain this. V gene TRBV10-3 combines with J gene TRBJ2-3; TRBD2 agrees at 10 bases. CDR1 is ENHRY and CDR2 is SYGVKD in the germline V gene. CDR3 length: 17 amino acids. CDR3: CAINELAGGTDTDTQYF. The CDR3 DNA follows: TGTGCCATCAATGAGTTAGCGGGGGGCACCGACACAGATACGCAGTATTTT.

The chain is built from TRBV15 and TRBJ1-1, with D unclear. This CDR3 region has 15 residues. Looked up from germline, CDR1 is LNHNV and CDR2 is YYDKDF (reference sequence). V was pared by 3 bases and J by 2 bases, with 13 bases between. In nucleotides, the CDR3 is TGTGCCACCAGCAGCGTCCCGCTTCCAAACACTGAAGCTTTCTTT. It encodes CATSSVPLPNTEAFF.